This T cell receptor beta chain came from a study of blood T cell repertoires in COVID-19. Turning to the study itself: PBMCs, B-cell-depleted T cells, or T cells were the source of the cDNA or gDNA that made up the material.

Per the authors' pipeline: For nucleated cells, counts were estimated from reference gene primer amplification. Only in-frame clones appear in the TCRdb table, and some are missing; sequencing was by immunoSEQ multiplex PCR. Clone size and the V and J calls come from that table; the DNA yielded D and trimming. The sample includes 150,000 to 200,000 clones, 84% of them seen just once. Trimming removed 5 bases at V and 4 bases at J, with 17 bases between. The CDR3 extends over 15 amino acids. Germline V gene data show CDR1 as SGHVS and CDR2 as FQNEAQ. The chain recombines TRBV7-8 with TRBJ1-1; D is unresolved. The sequence derives from a human donor with acute or convalescent COVID-19. The donor label of this sample is uncertain. The sequencing sample was made of peripheral blood. The DNA of the CDR3 is TGTGCCAGCAGCCTAGGCTCACGGTCGGGCACTGAAGCTTTCTTT. The encoded protein is CASSLGSRSGTEAFF.